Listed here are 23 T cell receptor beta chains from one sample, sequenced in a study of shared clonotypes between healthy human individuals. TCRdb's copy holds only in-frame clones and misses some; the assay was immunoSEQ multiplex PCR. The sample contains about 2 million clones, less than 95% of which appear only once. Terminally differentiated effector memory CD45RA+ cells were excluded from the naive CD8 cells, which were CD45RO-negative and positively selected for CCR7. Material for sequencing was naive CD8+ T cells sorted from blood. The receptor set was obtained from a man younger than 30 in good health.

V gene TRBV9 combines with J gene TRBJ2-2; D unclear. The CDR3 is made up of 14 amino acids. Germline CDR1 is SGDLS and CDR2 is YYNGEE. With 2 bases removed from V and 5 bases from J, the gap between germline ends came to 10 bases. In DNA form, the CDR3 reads TGTGCCAGCAGCGTGGGCGTGGCAACCGGGGAGCTGTTTTTT. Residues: CASSVGVATGELFF.

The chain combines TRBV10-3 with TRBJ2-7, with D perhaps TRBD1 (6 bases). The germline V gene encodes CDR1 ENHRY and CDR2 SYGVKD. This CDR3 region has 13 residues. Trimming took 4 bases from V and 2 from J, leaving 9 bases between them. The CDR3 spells CAISAGDAYEQYF. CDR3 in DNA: TGTGCCATCAGTGCAGGGGACGCCTACGAGCAGTACTTC.

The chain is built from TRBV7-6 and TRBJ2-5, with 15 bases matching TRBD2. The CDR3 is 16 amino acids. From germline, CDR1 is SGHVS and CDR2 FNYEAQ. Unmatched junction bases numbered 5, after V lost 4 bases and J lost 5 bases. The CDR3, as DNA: TGTGCCAGCAGCTCCGGACTAGCGGGAGGGTCCGAGACCCAGTACTTC. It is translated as CASSSGLAGGSETQYF.

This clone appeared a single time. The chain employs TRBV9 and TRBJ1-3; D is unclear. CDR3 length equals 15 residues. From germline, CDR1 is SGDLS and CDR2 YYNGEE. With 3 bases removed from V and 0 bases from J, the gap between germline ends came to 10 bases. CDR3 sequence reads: CASSDPGDSGNTIYF. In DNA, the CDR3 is TGTGCCAGCAGCGATCCAGGCGACTCTGGAAACACCATATATTTT. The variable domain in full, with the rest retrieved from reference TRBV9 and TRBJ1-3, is DSGVTQTPKHLITATGQRVTLRCSPRSGDLSVYWYQQSLDQGLQFLIQYYNGEERAKGNILERFSAQQFPDLHSELNLSSLELGDSALYFCASSDPGDSGNTIYFGEGSWLTVV.

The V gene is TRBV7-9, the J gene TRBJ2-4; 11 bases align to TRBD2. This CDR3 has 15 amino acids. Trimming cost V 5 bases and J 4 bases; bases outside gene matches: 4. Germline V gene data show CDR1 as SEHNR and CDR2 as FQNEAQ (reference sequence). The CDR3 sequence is CASSPSSGGKNIQYF. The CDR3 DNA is TGTGCCAGCAGCCCTTCTAGCGGGGGGAAAAACATTCAGTACTTC.

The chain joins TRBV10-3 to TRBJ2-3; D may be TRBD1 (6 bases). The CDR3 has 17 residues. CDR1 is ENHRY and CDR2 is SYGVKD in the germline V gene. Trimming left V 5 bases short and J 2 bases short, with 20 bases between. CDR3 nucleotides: TGTGCCATCAGTTTGAGCGAGGGGGAACAACTCACAGATACGCAGTATTTT. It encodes CAISLSEGEQLTDTQYF.

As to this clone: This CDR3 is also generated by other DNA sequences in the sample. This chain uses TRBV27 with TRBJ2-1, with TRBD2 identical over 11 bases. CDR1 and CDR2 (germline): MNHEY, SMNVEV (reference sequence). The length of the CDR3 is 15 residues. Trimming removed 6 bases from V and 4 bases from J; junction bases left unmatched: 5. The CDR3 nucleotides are TGTGCCAGCAGCTTAGCGGGAGGGCCTTACAATGAGCAGTTCTTC. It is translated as CASSLAGGPYNEQFF.

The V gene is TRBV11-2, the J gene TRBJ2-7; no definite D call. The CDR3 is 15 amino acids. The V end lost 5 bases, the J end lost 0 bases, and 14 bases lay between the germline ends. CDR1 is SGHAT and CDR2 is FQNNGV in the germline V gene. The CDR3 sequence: CASSLAVGISYEQYF. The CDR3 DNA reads TGTGCCAGCAGCCTTGCGGTGGGAATCTCCTACGAGCAGTACTTC.

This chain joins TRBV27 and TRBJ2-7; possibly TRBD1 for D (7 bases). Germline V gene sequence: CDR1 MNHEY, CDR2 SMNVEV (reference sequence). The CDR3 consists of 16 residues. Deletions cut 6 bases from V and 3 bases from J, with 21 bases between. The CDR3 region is CASSPSTGEAFYEQYF. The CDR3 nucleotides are TGTGCCAGCAGCCCCTCAACAGGGGAGGCATTCTACGAGCAGTACTTC.

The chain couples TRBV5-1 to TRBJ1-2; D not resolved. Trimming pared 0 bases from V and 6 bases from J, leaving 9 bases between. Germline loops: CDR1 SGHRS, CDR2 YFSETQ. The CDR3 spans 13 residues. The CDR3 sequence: CASSLGQLNGYTF. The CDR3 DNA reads TGCGCCAGCAGCTTGGGGCAGCTCAATGGCTACACCTTC.

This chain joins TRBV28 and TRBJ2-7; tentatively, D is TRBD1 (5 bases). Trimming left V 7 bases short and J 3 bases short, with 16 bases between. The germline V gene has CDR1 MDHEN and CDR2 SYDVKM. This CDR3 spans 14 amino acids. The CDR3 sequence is CASKPDVGHYEQYF. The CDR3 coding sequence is TGTGCCAGCAAACCGGACGTGGGGCACTACGAGCAGTACTTC.

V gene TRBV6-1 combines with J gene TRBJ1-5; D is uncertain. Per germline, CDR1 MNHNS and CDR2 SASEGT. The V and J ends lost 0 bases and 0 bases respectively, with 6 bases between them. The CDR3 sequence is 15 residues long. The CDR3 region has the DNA TGTGCCAGCAGTGAAGCCAGAGATAGCAATCAGCCCCAGCATTTT. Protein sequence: CASSEARDSNQPQHF.

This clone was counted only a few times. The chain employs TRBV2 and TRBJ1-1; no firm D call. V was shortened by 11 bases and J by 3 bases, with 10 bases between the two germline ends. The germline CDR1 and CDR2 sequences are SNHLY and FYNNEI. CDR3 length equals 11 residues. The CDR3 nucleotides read TGTGCCCGCGGTCTTCACACTGAAGCTTTCTTT. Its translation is CARGLHTEAFF.

The CDR3, as DNA: TGTGCCAGCAGCTTGGAGGGGGCGGCCATCGATGAAAAACTGTTTTTT. The encoded protein is CASSLEGAAIDEKLFF. V gene TRBV5-8 combines with J gene TRBJ1-4; 7 bases are a match to TRBD1. The V and J ends lost 0 bases and 6 bases, in that order; junction bases with no gene match: 8. The CDR3 is made up of 16 amino acids. Germline loops: CDR1 SGHTS, CDR2 YDEGEE.

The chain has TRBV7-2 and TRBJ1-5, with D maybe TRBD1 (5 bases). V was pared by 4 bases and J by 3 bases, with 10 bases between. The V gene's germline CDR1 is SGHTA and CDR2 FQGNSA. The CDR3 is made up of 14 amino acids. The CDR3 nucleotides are TGTGCCAGCAGCTGGACAAGCCTCAATCAGCCCCAGCATTTT. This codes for CASSWTSLNQPQHF.

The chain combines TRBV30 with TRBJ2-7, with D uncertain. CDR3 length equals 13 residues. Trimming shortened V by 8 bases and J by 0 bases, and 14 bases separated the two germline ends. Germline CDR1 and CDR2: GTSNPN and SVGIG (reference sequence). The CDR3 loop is CALRARSSYEQYF. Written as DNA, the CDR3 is TGTGCCCTTCGGGCGAGGAGCTCCTACGAGCAGTACTTC.

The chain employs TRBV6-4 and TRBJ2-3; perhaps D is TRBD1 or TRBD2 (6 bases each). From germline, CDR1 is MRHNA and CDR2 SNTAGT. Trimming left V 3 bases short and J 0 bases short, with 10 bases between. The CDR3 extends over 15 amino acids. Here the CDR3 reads CASSEGGWSTDTQYF. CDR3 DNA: TGTGCCAGCAGTGAGGGGGGCTGGAGCACAGATACGCAGTATTTT.

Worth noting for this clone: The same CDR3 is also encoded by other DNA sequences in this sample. The CDR3 coding sequence is TGTGCCAGCAGCCAGGCAGGGTACGAGCAGTACTTC. This translates into CASSQAGYEQYF. The rearrangement uses TRBV4-2 and TRBJ2-7; perhaps TRBD1 as D (5 bases). Germline V gene lookup returns CDR1 LGHNA and CDR2 YNFKEQ. With 3 bases removed from V and 4 bases from J, the gap between germline ends came to 7 bases. The CDR3 covers 12 residues.

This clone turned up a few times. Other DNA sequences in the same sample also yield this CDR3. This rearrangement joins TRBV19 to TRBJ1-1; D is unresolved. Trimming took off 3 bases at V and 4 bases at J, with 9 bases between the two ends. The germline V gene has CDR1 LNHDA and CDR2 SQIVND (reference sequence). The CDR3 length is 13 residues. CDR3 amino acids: CASSMNRGTEAFF. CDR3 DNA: TGTGCCAGTAGTATGAACCGGGGCACTGAAGCTTTCTTT.

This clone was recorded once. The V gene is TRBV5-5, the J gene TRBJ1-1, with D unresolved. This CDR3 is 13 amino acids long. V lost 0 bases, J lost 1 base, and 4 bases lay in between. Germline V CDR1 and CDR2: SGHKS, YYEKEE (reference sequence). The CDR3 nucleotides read TGTGCCAGCAGCTTGGACCCGAACACTGAAGCTTTCTTT. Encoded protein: CASSLDPNTEAFF.

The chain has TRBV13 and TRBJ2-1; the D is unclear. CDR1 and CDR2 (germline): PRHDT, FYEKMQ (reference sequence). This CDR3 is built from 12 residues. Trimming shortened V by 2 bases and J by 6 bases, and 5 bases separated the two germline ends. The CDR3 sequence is CASSLFRNEQFF. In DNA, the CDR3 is TGTGCCAGCAGCTTATTTCGCAATGAGCAGTTCTTC.

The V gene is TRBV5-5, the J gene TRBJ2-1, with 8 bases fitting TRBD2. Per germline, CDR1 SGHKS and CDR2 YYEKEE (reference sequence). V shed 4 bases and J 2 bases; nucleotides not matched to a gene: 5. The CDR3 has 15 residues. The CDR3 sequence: CASSVLSGTYNEQFF. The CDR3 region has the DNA TGTGCCAGCAGCGTTCTTAGCGGGACCTACAATGAGCAGTTCTTC. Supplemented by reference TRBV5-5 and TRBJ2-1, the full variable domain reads DAGVTQSPTHLIKTRGQQVTLRCSPISGHKSVSWYQQVLGQGPQFIFQYYEKEERGRGNFPDRFSARQFPNYSSELNVNALLLGDSALYLCASSVLSGTYNEQFFGPGTRLTVL.

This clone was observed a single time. The CDR3 bases are TGTGCCAGCAGCCTGGGAGGTGGGGCAGGGAGCTCCTACGAGCAGTACTTC. Translated, it gives CASSLGGGAGSSYEQYF. The chain links TRBV7-9 to TRBJ2-7, with D maybe TRBD2 (6 bases). There are 17 residues in the CDR3. The V gene lost 5 bases and the J gene lost 0 bases, with 20 bases spanning the gap. Germline CDR1 and CDR2: SEHNR and FQNEAQ (reference sequence).